This note documents a single T cell receptor (beta chain) sequence. The data derive from a study of blood T cell repertoires in COVID-19. Per the study methods: Estimates of nucleated cell counts were drawn from the amplification of reference gene primers. Here immunoSEQ multiplex PCR was the method, and the copy in TCRdb shows in-frame clones only, minus some. V and J calls and clone size come straight from that table; D and trimming were deduced from the DNA. The sample yields approximately 130,000 clones, approximately 87% seen once. Germline V gives CDR1 KGHSH, CDR2 LQKENI. Trimming cost V 5 bases and J 4 bases, with 20 bases left between them. The CDR3 loop spans 16 amino acids.

Input material: peripheral blood. The sequence derives from a man aged 50 to 59 with active COVID-19. This chain connects TRBV18 to TRBJ1-1; no reliable D call. The DNA of the CDR3 is TGTGCCAGCTCATCGGGAGTTGGGTCTTTGGGCACTGAAGCTTTCTTT. It yields the protein CASSSGVGSLGTEAFF.